This TCR beta chain was recovered during a study of T cells in tumors after PD-1 blockade. The method was immunoSEQ multiplex PCR; TCRdb's version includes in-frame clones alone and lacks a portion of them. The sample has around 45,000 clones; 65% to 80% are singletons. This CDR3 is 13 amino acids long. The V end was cut by 5 bases, the J end by 3 bases, with 11 bases between. CDR1 and CDR2 from the germline V gene are SEHNR and FQNEAQ (reference sequence). This clone has only one observation. This TCR was recovered from a human donor with advanced basal cell or squamous cell carcinoma (not recorded which). The sequencing used PBMCs, collected before anti-PD-1 therapy. V usage is TRBV7-9 and J usage is TRBJ2-7, with D tentatively TRBD1 (5 bases). The CDR3 nucleotides read TGTGCCAGCAGCGGGGCCCCTGTCTACGAGCAGTACTTC. Amino acids: CASSGAPVYEQYF.